One sample yielded the 3 T cell receptor beta chains listed below, sequenced in a study of shared clonotypes between healthy human individuals (dated by TCRdb to the early 2020s). The library relied on the immunoSEQ multiplex PCR assay. TCRdb holds this immuneACCESS table with in-frame rearrangements only. Some clones are missing; in checked studies, unresolved V genes explain under half, and the rest has no known cause. The sample table records 450,000 to 600,000 clones; less than 85% of these occur just once. The ten largest clones add up to 10% to 15% of the sample. Source material: PBMCs. The receptors originated from a woman aged 40-49 years in good health. Some clones in this sample may be carry-over from other donors' samples.

The rearrangement joins TRBV4-3 to TRBJ1-2; TRBD1 matches 8 bases. The CDR3 has 16 amino acids. The germline V gene has CDR1 LGHNA and CDR2 YSLEER. V trimming: 3 bases; J trimming: 0 bases; junction bases outside the gene matches: 6. The CDR3 sequence: CASSHAGQGANYGYTF. The CDR3 region has the DNA TGCGCCAGCAGCCATGCTGGACAGGGCGCTAACTATGGCTACACCTTC.

The CDR3 loop reads CASSLVGSGSTDTQYF. The CDR3 DNA is TGTGCCAGCAGCTTAGTAGGTAGCGGTAGCACAGATACGCAGTATTTT. The rearrangement links TRBV7-9 to TRBJ2-3; perhaps TRBD2 as D (6 bases). Looked up from germline, CDR1 is SEHNR and CDR2 is FQNEAQ (reference sequence). The CDR3 is 16 residues long. V was clipped by 1 base and J by 0 bases, with 11 bases between them.

The genes are TRBV6-1 and TRBJ2-3; D ambiguous. V lost 7 bases and J lost 4, with 9 bases in between. The V gene's germline CDR1 is MNHNS and CDR2 SASEGT. CDR3 length: 12 amino acids. As DNA, the CDR3 is TGTGCCAGCACAACAGAGGCAGATACGCAGTATTTT. Protein: CASTTEADTQYF.